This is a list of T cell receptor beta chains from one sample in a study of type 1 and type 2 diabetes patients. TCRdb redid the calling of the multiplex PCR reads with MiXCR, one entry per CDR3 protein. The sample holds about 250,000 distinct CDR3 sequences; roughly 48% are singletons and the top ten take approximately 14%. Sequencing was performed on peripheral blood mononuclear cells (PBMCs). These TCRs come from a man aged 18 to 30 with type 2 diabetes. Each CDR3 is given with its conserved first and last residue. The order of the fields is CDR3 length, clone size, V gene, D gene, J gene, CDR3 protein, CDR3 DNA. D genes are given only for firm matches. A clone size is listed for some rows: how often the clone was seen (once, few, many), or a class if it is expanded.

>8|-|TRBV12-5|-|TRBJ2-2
CAFGELFF
TGTGCCTTCGGGGAGCTGTTTTTT
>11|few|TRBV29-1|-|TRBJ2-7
CSVGQPHEQYF
TGCAGCGTTGGCCAACCCCACGAGCAGTACTTC
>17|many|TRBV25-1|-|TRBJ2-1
CASSLPRGDGSRDEQFF
TGTGCCAGCAGTCTACCCCGGGGCGATGGTAGTCGCGATGAGCAGTTCTTC
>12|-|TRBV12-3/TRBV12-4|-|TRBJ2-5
CASSLSYLPLYF
TGTGCCAGCAGTTTAAGCTACCTCCCCCTGTACTTC
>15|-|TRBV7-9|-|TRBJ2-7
CASSLAGTESYEQYF
TGTGCCAGCAGCCTTGCCGGAACAGAGTCCTACGAGCAGTACTTC
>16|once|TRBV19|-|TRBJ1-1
CASSTQGYPGNTEALF
TGTGCCAGTAGTACCCAAGGGTACCCAGGGAACACTGAAGCTCTCTTT
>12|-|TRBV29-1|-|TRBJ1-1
CSVQSSGTEAFF
TGCAGCGTACAATCGAGTGGGACAGAAGCTTTCTTT
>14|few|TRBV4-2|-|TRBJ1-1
CASTPGGGITEAFF
TGTGCCAGCACCCCTGGGGGGGGCATCACTGAAGCTTTCTTT
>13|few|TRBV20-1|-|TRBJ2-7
CSARDLETYEQYF
TGCAGTGCTAGAGATCTGGAGACCTACGAGCAGTACTTC
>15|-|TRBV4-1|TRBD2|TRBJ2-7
CASSSSSGRLYEQYF
TGCGCCAGCAGTAGCTCTAGCGGGAGACTCTACGAGCAGTACTTC
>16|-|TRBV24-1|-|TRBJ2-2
CATSDVLSVNTGELFF
TGTGCCACCAGTGACGTCCTTTCGGTAAACACCGGGGAGCTGTTTTTT